This TCR beta chain originates from a study of blood T cells in healthy people across ages (dated by TCRdb to the mid-2010s). About the full investigation: In model experiments, template switching captured roughly one uniquely barcoded TCR beta cDNA molecule for every two T cells. Two additional independent replicas of 1 million unique cDNA reads from the same blood draw were analyzed for two donors (one aged 18 to 30 and one aged 80 or older). Age-related changes in TCR beta repertoire diversity were measured in the study by deep sequencing normalized with unique cDNA molecular identifiers. Donors were grouped into four age groups: young (average approximately 16 years), middle-aged (39), aged (62) and long-lived (just over 80). What the work shows at the level of the full study, not this receptor alone: Observed TCR beta diversity per million T cells fell roughly linearly with age, and a significant reduction was already apparent by age around 39. Donor CMV infection status was unknown, potentially confounding age-related changes in expanded clonotypes. Observed TCR beta diversity correlated strongly with the percentage of naive T cells measured by flow cytometry. Compared with the aged group, more naive CD4+ T cells, fewer expanded clones and increased TCR diversity were shown by the long-lived group, suggesting age selection. Total diversity estimates from one million sequenced T cells were considered lower bounds and underestimates. Bulk unsorted PBMC profiling prevented conclusive comparison of naive and antigen-experienced compartments.

The library was prepared using 5' RACE. Sequencing relied on an Illumina HiSeq 2500. A second roughly 6 to 12 cycle PCR used a sample-barcoded 5' primer and a J-beta primer mix. Each TCR beta cDNA molecule received a unique molecular identifier from a template-switch 5' adaptor carrying 12 random nucleotides. Each sample yielded at least 2.5 million CDR3-containing paired-end reads. First-strand cDNA was synthesized from all RNA with the Mint cDNA synthesis kit, primed by a TRBC-specific oligonucleotide. Following uracil-DNA glycosylase treatment, all cDNA underwent a first 18-cycle PCR with the universal primers M1SS and BC2_uni_R. In the paper's pipeline: Each sample was normalized by randomly selecting 1 million high-quality reads, each carrying a distinct molecular identifier. Instead of being binned into consensus sequences, reads with shared molecular identifiers were discarded. CDR3 identification, clonotype clustering and error correction used MiTCR with a Q25 quality threshold and the strictest error-elimination algorithm. A nonparametric unseen species model using Euler transformation provided a lower-bound estimate of total TCR beta diversity. TCRdb redid the processing of the public reads, applying fastp at Q25 and MiXCR, and retained in-frame beta chains. Identical CDR3 proteins give one entry, which carries the most common genes and DNA. Here the V and J calls rest on TCRdb's processing, not on the authors' analysis. This sample has 760,000 or so distinct CDR3 sequences in its table, and approximately 25% of those were observed once. In total, the top ten clones hold more than 8.5% of the sample.

In the germline V gene, CDR1 corresponds to SGDLS and CDR2 to YYNGEE. V and J lose 3 bases and 3 bases, and a span of 21 bases separates them. The CDR3 covers 17 residues, taking in both the cysteine and the phenylalanine. Here the CDR3 DNA is all that survives: 51 bases in frame from base 1. Systemically healthy Caucasian individuals from Russia, approximately 39 in total and aged roughly 6 to 100 years, were included as donors. Roughly 9 milliliters of peripheral blood were drawn from each donor into EDTA-treated Vacutainer tubes. Ficoll-Paque density-gradient centrifugation was used to isolate PBMCs, with at least 6.5 million per sample. Total RNA was extracted from PBMCs with Trizol reagent, with at least 5.5 micrograms obtained per sample. Naive CD45RAhigh/CD27high T cell percentages were measured by flow cytometry on a PBMC aliquot from every donor. This clonotype was observed a handful of times. The antigen this receptor binds is unknown. No base quality information exists; no much larger clone differs at one position.

This sample was shared with a second study, whose subject was T cells of mothers and their children. The second publication reports: Donors were nine systemically healthy Caucasian individuals: three mothers and their six children. cDNA synthesis consumed the entire amount of extracted RNA, loaded at approximately 1.4 ug RNA in each 15 ul reaction. In the second PCR, the M1S primer added sample barcodes and 2-4 random nucleotides. Over 8.5 million TCR beta CDR3 reads were obtained for each mother, and 3 million to 3.5 million reads were obtained for each child. TCR recombination output is similarly shaped by thymic selection in related and unrelated pairs, with a minor effect exerted by inherited differences. Normalized repertoire overlap was always slightly but never significantly higher in related than unrelated mother-child pairs. Persistent microchimeric T cell clones were not detected, at a sensitivity of 85 to 100 clones per million clonotypes. To look for features that set related mother-child pairs apart from unrelated individuals, the researchers ran deep NGS to compare the TCR beta repertoires of mothers and children. Mothers averaged approximately 41 +/- 4 years of age and children averaged 11 +/- 4 years. After adapter ligation was performed with NEBNext reagents, the libraries were sequenced on an Illumina HiSeq 2000 with 100+100 nt paired-end reads. To prevent cross-contamination, the mother and child libraries were prepared one month apart and sequenced in separate runs. For each donor, somewhere between roughly 450,000 and 2,000,000 distinct TCR beta clonotypes were identified. Naive TCR beta clonotypes were estimated from low-frequency clonotypes matched to each donor's FACS-determined naive share, without sorting.

The chain links TRBV9 with TRBJ1-2; the D gene is possibly TRBD1, with 6 bases matching. Sequencing was done on a sample of blood. This TCR was recovered from a boy between 5 and 17 years old in good health. The CDR3 region reads CASSADPRRQAHYGYTF. The bases read TGTGCCAGCAGCGCGGACCCTAGGAGACAGGCGCACTATGGCTACACCTTC.